Below are 13 T cell receptor beta chains sequenced from a single sample in a study of patients and donors after allogeneic stem cell transplantation (dated by TCRdb to the early 2020s). The receptor library was made with RT-PCR. Reads for this sample came from a NextSeq 550. Using fastp at Q25 and MiXCR, TCRdb reprocessed the public reads and kept productive beta chains. Here each entry gathers all rows of one CDR3 protein and keeps the most common genes and DNA. Present in this sample are about a million distinct CDR3 sequences, more than 15% of which were seen just once. The ten largest clones represent 6% of the sample. The material sequenced was blood, either unsorted or a sorted T cell fraction (not recorded which). These TCRs come from a human donor who was either an allogeneic HSCT recipient or a stem cell or donor lymphocyte infusion donor (not recorded which). It is not recorded whose cells these are; they may come from a transplant donor.

This clonotype was observed a handful of times. The V and J genes are TRBV7-2 and TRBJ2-7; TRBD1 matches at 8 bases. The CDR3 runs to 14 residues. V gave up 4 bases and J gave up 3 bases; unmatched junction bases: 5. CDR1 and CDR2 from the germline V gene are SGHTA and FQGNSA. Here the CDR3 reads CASSSRTGNYEQYF. The CDR3 nucleotides are TGTGCCAGCAGCTCGAGGACAGGGAACTACGAGCAGTACTTC.

This clonotype was picked up a small number of times. CDR3 coding DNA: TGTGCCAGCAGCTTCGACGGGGGCTACGAGCAGTACTTC. It yields the protein CASSFDGGYEQYF. The V gene is TRBV3-1, the J gene TRBJ2-7, with D possibly being TRBD2 (6 bases). V was clipped by 5 bases and J by 3 bases, with 11 bases between them. This CDR3 is 13 amino acids long. Germline loops: CDR1 LGHDT, CDR2 YNNKEL (reference sequence).

The chain employs TRBV12-3 or TRBV12-4 and TRBJ1-6, with a tentative D call TRBD1 (6 bases). V dropped 2 bases and J dropped 10 bases, with 15 bases sitting between them. The CDR3 has 15 residues. DNA for the CDR3: TGTGCCAGCAGTTTATTACAGGGCTCGGGGTCACCCCTCCACTTT. As protein: CASSLLQGSGSPLHF.

The table lists this clonotype with a few counts. This chain connects TRBV10-3 to TRBJ2-3; 8 bases line up with TRBD2. The CDR3 is made up of 13 amino acids. Germline assignment: CDR1 ENHRY and CDR2 SYGVKD. V trimming: 10 bases; J trimming: 5 bases; junction bases outside the gene matches: 8. This CDR3 reads CATQTSAGDTQYF. In nucleotides, the CDR3 is TGTGCCACCCAGACTAGCGCAGGAGATACGCAGTATTTT.

A few counts support this clonotype. The chain is built from TRBV27 and TRBJ2-1; 7 bases align to TRBD2. This CDR3 has 15 amino acids. The ends lost 3 bases at V and 4 bases at J; junction bases unmatched: 6. CDR1 MNHEY and CDR2 SMNVEV come from the germline V gene (reference sequence). The CDR3 region is CASSLSEGGYNEQFF. The CDR3 bases are TGTGCCAGCAGTTTGAGTGAGGGAGGGTACAATGAGCAGTTCTTC.

The chain recombines TRBV6-1 with TRBJ1-5, with 7 bases aligning to TRBD1. The V and J ends lost 6 bases and 1 base, in that order; junction bases with no gene match: 3. Germline V gene sequence: CDR1 MNHNS, CDR2 SASEGT. CDR3 length: 14 residues. In nucleotides, the CDR3 is TGTGCCAGCAGAGGCAGGGGGAGCAATCAGCCCCAGCATTTT. This gives the protein CASRGRGSNQPQHF.

This clonotype was found a few times. The J gene is TRBJ1-2, the V gene TRBV12-3 or TRBV12-4; D is unclear. Trimming pared 7 bases from V and 2 bases from J, leaving 17 bases between. The CDR3 is made up of 15 amino acids. The CDR3, as DNA: TGTGCCAGCACCCCTTTTGGTTGGTTGAACTATGGCTACACCTTC. Amino acids: CASTPFGWLNYGYTF.

In this sample, this clonotype turned up a few times. This chain connects TRBV15 to TRBJ2-6, with a tentative D call TRBD1 (5 bases). Germline V gene data show CDR1 as LNHNV and CDR2 as YYDKDF (reference sequence). The CDR3 runs 17 residues. V was shortened by 0 bases and J by 1 base, with 10 bases between the two germline ends. CDR3: CATSRDPQGSGANVLTF. In DNA form, the CDR3 reads TGTGCCACCAGCAGAGACCCCCAGGGTTCTGGGGCCAACGTCCTGACTTTC.

This clonotype was detected a few times. The chain combines TRBV12-3 or TRBV12-4 with TRBJ1-3, with D perhaps matching TRBD1 (6 bases). Trimming removed 5 bases at V and 0 bases at J, with 14 bases between. The CDR3 sequence is 16 residues long. In DNA, the CDR3 is TGTGCCAGCAGTCCGGAGGAGGGGGGCTCTGGAAACACCATATATTTT. Amino acids: CASSPEEGGSGNTIYF.

The chain's CDR3 is CSVAPRLAGSGNEQFF. Here the CDR3 DNA reads TGCAGCGTTGCCCCTCGACTAGCGGGATCGGGCAATGAGCAGTTCTTC. The chain recombines TRBV29-1 with TRBJ2-1; 11 nucleotides agree with TRBD2. V lost 4 bases and J lost 6; bases outside the gene matches: 11. The CDR3 runs 16 residues. Germline CDR1 and CDR2: SQVTM and ANQGSEA.

This clonotype was detected once. The chain couples TRBV19 to TRBJ2-7; a weak D match, TRBD1 (5 bases). The length of the CDR3 is 15 residues. V lost 2 bases and J 3 bases, leaving 14 bases between the germline ends. CDR1 and CDR2 (germline): LNHDA, SQIVND (reference sequence). CDR3 loop: CASSILDSLRYEQYF. The CDR3 DNA sequence: TGTGCCAGTAGTATACTTGACAGCCTTCGCTACGAGCAGTACTTC.

The chain employs TRBV15 and TRBJ1-1; TRBD1 matches 7 bases. The germline V gene encodes CDR1 LNHNV and CDR2 YYDKDF (reference sequence). V trimming: 0 bases; J trimming: 10 bases; junction bases outside the gene matches: 17. CDR3 length: 17 amino acids. CDR3 amino acids: CATSRDLLAGTAGPAFF. The CDR3 DNA follows: TGTGCCACCAGCAGAGACCTCCTCGCGGGGACAGCGGGCCCAGCTTTCTTT.

The chain joins TRBV12-5 to TRBJ2-3; D possibly corresponds to TRBD2 (5 bases). CDR1 is LGHNT and CDR2 is FRNRAP in the germline V gene. The CDR3 covers 15 residues. V was shortened by 1 base and J by 6 bases, with 14 bases between the two germline ends. The CDR3 DNA reads as TGTGCTAGTGGTTTGGGTACGGGAAATGGGGATACGCAGTATTTT. Translated: CASGLGTGNGDTQYF. The full variable domain, completed using reference TRBV12-5 and TRBJ2-3, is DARVTQTPRHKVTEMGQEVTMRCQPILGHNTVFWYRQTMMQGLELLAYFRNRAPLDDSGMPKDRFSAEMPDATLATLKIQPSEPRDSAVYFCASGLGTGNGDTQYFGPGTRLTVL.